Given below is one T cell receptor (beta chain) in context. Its specificity is unknown. The sample originates from a study of cytomegalovirus exposure and HLA in healthy donors. This CDR3 is built from 15 residues. In germline, CDR1 is SGHDT, CDR2 YYEEEE. The junction had 9 bases not matched to a gene; V was cut back by 4 bases and J by 5 bases. Every donor was a healthy person donating bone marrow. Study-wide findings and caveats: A later analysis by the authors found several of the most significant clusters apparently linked to common viral pathogens. Beyond CMV serostatus, there was no information to go on about immune exposure. A later analysis linked a missense DCLRE1C variant to TCR beta V- and J-gene trimming.

Researchers ran the PCR with 60 Vbeta and 13 Jbeta primers. Using immunoSEQ multiplex PCR, the repertoire was profiled, and TCRdb retains in-frame clones only, with some absent. The sample has 100,000 to 150,000 clones, over 70% seen once. Input material: PBMCs. This rearrangement joins TRBV5-6 to TRBJ2-5, with 9 positions matching TRBD1. This TCR was recovered from a man in his forties or fifties in good health and CMV-seropositive. CDR3 bases: TGTGCCAGCAGCCCGGGGGACAGGGCTTCGGAGACCCAGTACTTC. Translation: CASSPGDRASETQYF.